This passage covers 26 T cell receptor beta chains from one sample sequenced in a study of blood T cell repertoires in COVID-19. Sequenced by immunoSEQ multiplex PCR; TCRdb stores in-frame clones only, minus some. The sample lists roughly 200,000 clones, 70% to 90% occurring once. The sequenced sample was peripheral blood. These receptors were collected from a man aged 60 to 69 with active or convalescent COVID-19.

The gene calls are TRBV4-1 and TRBJ2-5, with D maybe TRBD2 (5 bases). CDR1 and CDR2 (germline): MGHRA, YSYEKL. The CDR3 totals 13 residues. V was clipped by 4 bases and J by 5 bases, with 11 bases between them. The CDR3 region is CASSPIPGETQYF. CDR3 nucleotide sequence: TGCGCCAGCAGCCCGATTCCGGGGGAGACCCAGTACTTC.

The CDR3 DNA reads TGTGCCAGCAGACGGCAGGTACCGGGACAGGGGGCCTACGAGCAGTACTTC. Translating gives CASRRQVPGQGAYEQYF. The chain couples TRBV27 to TRBJ2-7, with 11 bases lining up with TRBD1. CDR1 is MNHEY and CDR2 is SMNVEV in the germline V gene (reference sequence). The CDR3 contains 17 residues. Losses at the gene ends were 6 bases for V and 2 bases for J; bases not matched to a gene: 12.

The CDR3 DNA sequence: TGCGCCAGCAGCCTGACAGTTGGGAACACCATATATTTT. Protein sequence: CASSLTVGNTIYF. The chain recombines TRBV5-1 with TRBJ1-3, with a possible D match to TRBD1 (5 bases). The CDR3 loop spans 13 amino acids. Trimming removed 4 bases from V and 7 bases from J, with 12 bases in between. Germline V CDR1 and CDR2: SGHRS, YFSETQ.

The chain is built from TRBV27 and TRBJ1-5; unclear D gene. CDR1 is MNHEY, CDR2 SMNVEV, per germline (reference sequence). Trimming took 0 bases from V and 0 from J, leaving 6 bases between them. This CDR3 has 15 residues. CDR3 nucleotides: TGTGCCAGCAGTTTATCCCAGAATAGCAATCAGCCCCAGCATTTT. Protein sequence: CASSLSQNSNQPQHF.

This clone appeared once. The chain is built from TRBV2 and TRBJ2-2; D gene uncertain. CDR1 and CDR2 (germline): SNHLY, FYNNEI. The CDR3 length is 13 residues. Between the trimmed V and J ends, which lost 6 bases and 1 base, there was a span of 6 bases. The CDR3 loop is CASSVRNTGELFF. The CDR3 coding sequence is TGTGCCAGCAGCGTCAGGAACACCGGGGAGCTGTTTTTT.

The chain has TRBV11-2 and TRBJ2-3; D is unresolved. Germline CDR1 reads SGHAT; CDR2 reads FQNNGV. The CDR3 sequence is 13 residues long. Trimming pared 5 bases from V and 2 bases from J, leaving 8 bases between. The CDR3 loop is CASSRQVTDTQYF. The CDR3 DNA sequence: TGTGCCAGCAGCCGGCAGGTCACAGATACGCAGTATTTT.

CDR3 protein: CASMRNSYQETQYF. DNA of the CDR3: TGTGCCAGCATGAGGAACTCGTACCAAGAGACCCAGTACTTC. V gene TRBV2 combines with J gene TRBJ2-5; no clear D. The germline V and J ends were trimmed by 7 bases and 0 bases, with 12 bases remaining between them. Per germline, CDR1 SNHLY and CDR2 FYNNEI. This CDR3 has 14 residues.

The J gene is TRBJ2-1, the V gene TRBV2; 15 positions agree with TRBD2. The CDR3 extends over 18 amino acids. Germline assignment: CDR1 SNHLY and CDR2 FYNNEI. J gave up 0 bases and V 6 bases, and 6 bases lay outside the gene matches. The DNA for the CDR3 is TGTGCCAGCAGGAAAGGACTAGCGGGGGGGAGCTCCTACAATGAGCAGTTCTTC. This sequence encodes CASRKGLAGGSSYNEQFF. The whole variable domain, remainder taken from reference TRBV2 and TRBJ2-1, is EPEVTQTPSHQVTQMGQEVILRCVPISNHLYFYWYRQILGQKVEFLVSFYNNEISEKSEIFDDQFSVERPDGSNFTLKIRSTKLEDSAMYFCASRKGLAGGSSYNEQFFGPGTRLTVL.

The chain joins TRBV5-1 to TRBJ1-6; 7 bases match TRBD1. Germline lookup yields CDR1 SGHRS and CDR2 YFSETQ. V gave up 3 bases and J gave up 7 bases; unmatched junction bases: 4. This CDR3 region has 14 residues. In DNA form, the CDR3 reads TGCGCCAGCAGCTGGACAGGACGCAATTCACCCCTCCACTTT. This encodes CASSWTGRNSPLHF.

This clone was counted once. The V call is TRBV5-6, the J call TRBJ1-3; 9 positions agree with TRBD1. The CDR3 is 16 amino acids. Unmatched junction bases numbered 6, after V lost 3 bases and J lost 2 bases. Germline CDR1 is SGHDT and CDR2 is YYEEEE. The CDR3 spells CASSYTGGAAGNTIYF. The DNA for the CDR3 is TGTGCCAGCAGCTATACAGGGGGCGCAGCTGGAAACACCATATATTTT. The full variable domain, its missing parts supplied by reference TRBV5-6 and TRBJ1-3, is DAGVTQSPTHLIKTRGQQVTLRCSPKSGHDTVSWYQQALGQGPQFIFQYYEEEERQRGNFPDRFSGHQFPNYSSELNVNALLLGDSALYLCASSYTGGAAGNTIYFGEGSWLTVV.

The chain links TRBV21-1 to TRBJ1-1; the table's D call TRBD1 went unverified against the DNA. TRBV21-1 is tagged as a pseudogene. CDR3 length: 14 amino acids. The CDR3 sequence: CASGGGRKNTEAFF. CDR3 in DNA: TGTGCCAGCGGAGGGGGCAGGAAGAACACTGAAGCTTTCTTT.

This chain joins TRBV2 and TRBJ1-6; maybe TRBD1 (5 bases). V was pared by 5 bases and J by 4 bases, with 18 bases between. Looked up from germline, CDR1 is SNHLY and CDR2 is FYNNEI. The CDR3 has 17 amino acids. The CDR3 is CASSRGGQPRYNSPLHF. The CDR3 DNA sequence: TGTGCCAGCAGTAGGGGAGGTCAGCCCCGGTATAATTCACCCCTCCACTTT.

The chain combines TRBV4-1 with TRBJ1-5, with 10 bases aligning to TRBD1. The J segment lost 3 bases and the V segment lost 1 base, leaving 9 bases of the junction unmatched. Looked up from germline, CDR1 is MGHRA and CDR2 is YSYEKL. The CDR3 runs 18 residues. The CDR3 here is CASSQGTGGARDNQPQHF. The CDR3 nucleotides are TGCGCCAGCAGCCAAGGGACAGGGGGGGCTAGGGACAATCAGCCCCAGCATTTT.

This chain connects TRBV3-1 (or the pseudogene TRBV3-2) to TRBJ1-2; 9 bases are shared with TRBD1. The J segment lost 6 bases and the V segment lost 1 base, leaving 3 bases of the junction unmatched. The CDR3 has 14 amino acids. Germline V CDR1 and CDR2: LGHDT, YNNKEL (reference sequence). CDR3 loop: CASSQVGTGNGYTF. The CDR3 bases are TGTGCCAGCAGCCAAGTCGGGACAGGGAATGGCTACACCTTC.

The rearrangement links TRBV6-5 to TRBJ1-6; no reliable D call. V was cut by 6 bases and J by 10 bases, with 16 bases left in between. This CDR3 has 14 amino acids. Germline assignment: CDR1 MNHEY and CDR2 SVGAGI. The CDR3 loop reads CASRYRAPGSPLHF. CDR3 bases: TGTGCCAGCAGATATAGAGCCCCGGGATCACCCCTCCACTTT.

V is TRBV3-1 (or the pseudogene TRBV3-2) and J is TRBJ2-7, with a tentative D call TRBD1 (5 bases). This CDR3 is 17 amino acids long. Trimming shortened V by 0 bases and J by 4 bases, and 19 bases separated the two germline ends. In germline, CDR1 is LGHDT, CDR2 YNNKEL (reference sequence). The CDR3 DNA reads as TGTGCCAGCAGCCAAGATCTCGCCAGGGCTAGGGTGTACGAGCAGTACTTC. This codes for CASSQDLARARVYEQYF.

The V and J genes are TRBV19 and TRBJ1-3; maybe TRBD1 (6 bases). The V end lost 2 bases, the J end lost 0 bases, and 11 bases lay between the germline ends. The CDR3 consists of 16 residues. Looked up from germline, CDR1 is LNHDA and CDR2 is SQIVND (reference sequence). The CDR3 DNA reads TGTGCCAGTAGTATAAGGGCAGGGGCCTCTGGAAACACCATATATTTT. This translates into CASSIRAGASGNTIYF.

Notes on this clone: At the DNA level, this CDR3 is encoded by other sequences in the same sample as well. The chain employs TRBV6-5 and TRBJ2-7; TRBD2 agrees at 10 bases. The V gene's germline CDR1 is MNHEY and CDR2 SVGAGI. The CDR3 covers 16 residues. V lost 0 bases and J lost 2; bases outside the gene matches: 4. CDR3 sequence (DNA): TGTGCCAGCAGTTACTCGAGGCTAGCGGGGGCCTACGAGCAGTACTTC. Protein sequence: CASSYSRLAGAYEQYF.

The chain is built from TRBV7-6 and TRBJ2-7, with TRBD2 matching 7 bases. CDR3 size: 14 residues. The V segment lost 0 bases and the J segment 2 bases; nucleotides outside the gene matches: 1. Germline assignment: CDR1 SGHVS and CDR2 FNYEAQ. The chain's CDR3 is CASSLAGGTYEQYF. DNA for the CDR3: TGTGCCAGCAGCTTAGCGGGGGGGACCTACGAGCAGTACTTC.

This chain connects TRBV9 to TRBJ1-1; 7 nucleotides line up with TRBD1. The CDR3 is made up of 15 amino acids. Germline V gene lookup returns CDR1 SGDLS and CDR2 YYNGEE. Trimming at V came to 0 bases and at J to 4 bases, leaving 6 bases not matched to a gene. This CDR3 is CASSVVSGGSTEAFF. CDR3 nucleotide sequence: TGTGCCAGCAGCGTAGTGTCAGGGGGGAGCACTGAAGCTTTCTTT.

This chain links TRBV7-6 with TRBJ1-1, with no clear D. The CDR3 consists of 15 residues. V was cut by 5 bases and J by 10 bases, with 23 bases left in between. Looked up from germline, CDR1 is SGHVS and CDR2 is FNYEAQ. CDR3 in amino acids: CASSPDQDSRRGAFF. The CDR3 DNA reads as TGTGCCAGCAGCCCCGATCAAGATAGCAGGCGGGGAGCTTTCTTT.

The chain recombines TRBV9 with TRBJ1-3, with D unresolved. Germline assignment: CDR1 SGDLS and CDR2 YYNGEE. This CDR3 contains 13 residues. Trimming stripped 3 bases from V and 8 bases from J, with 12 bases between. The CDR3 DNA is TGTGCCAGCAGCGCCGCCGTGGAGGACACCATATATTTT. This translates into CASSAAVEDTIYF.

The V call is TRBV2, the J call TRBJ1-2, with 9 positions matching TRBD1. Trimming cost V 6 bases and J 1 base; bases outside gene matches: 6. Germline V CDR1 and CDR2: SNHLY, FYNNEI. This CDR3 comprises 15 residues. The CDR3 DNA follows: TGTGCCAGCAGAACCGGGACAGGGTTTAACTATGGCTACACCTTC. This encodes CASRTGTGFNYGYTF.

The chain carries TRBV6-5 and TRBJ2-5; D call uncertain. Trimming took 6 bases from V and 1 from J, leaving 12 bases between them. Germline CDR1 reads MNHEY; CDR2 reads SVGAGI. This CDR3 spans 14 amino acids. CDR3 in DNA: TGTGCCAGCAGATTCGGCAGGATCCAAGAGACCCAGTACTTC. Translated: CASRFGRIQETQYF.

This chain joins TRBV27 and TRBJ2-2, with D possibly being TRBD1 (6 bases). V was clipped by 0 bases and J by 8 bases, with 13 bases between them. CDR3 length equals 15 residues. From germline, CDR1 is MNHEY and CDR2 SMNVEV (reference sequence). Here the CDR3 DNA reads TGTGCCAGCAGTTTATCGTTCAGGGGTATAGGGGAGCTGTTTTTT. Protein: CASSLSFRGIGELFF.

The CDR3 loop reads CASSQEVQAAKDNSPLHF. CDR3 in DNA: TGTGCCAGCAGCCAAGAAGTTCAGGCAGCTAAGGATAATTCACCCCTCCACTTT. The chain employs TRBV3-1 (or the pseudogene TRBV3-2) and TRBJ1-6; unclear D gene. V was trimmed by 0 bases and J by 5 bases, leaving 17 bases between them. The CDR3 covers 18 residues. Germline V gene data show CDR1 as LGHDT and CDR2 as YNNKEL (reference sequence).